This T cell receptor (beta chain) was sequenced for a study of blood T cell repertoires in COVID-19. In the study overall: Sites across the United States, Italy and Spain contributed samples from acute and convalescent COVID-19.

In the study's own analysis: Reference gene primer amplification gave estimated nucleated cell counts. Data came from immunoSEQ multiplex PCR; TCRdb stores just in-frame clones and leaves some out. D and trimming come from the DNA, and the V and J calls and clone size come from that table. The table has about 330,000 clones, roughly 87% seen once. Germline CDR1 is SGHAT and CDR2 is FQNNGV. This CDR3 spans 15 amino acids. The J segment lost 8 bases and the V segment lost 1 base, leaving 9 bases of the junction unmatched. Those who participated ranged in age from about 18 to 89 years and resided in about 24 US areas. Cohort 3 recovered donors had two negative PCRs, clearance, or symptom resolution.

This sequence joins TRBV11-2 and TRBJ1-2, with 8 bases aligning to TRBD1. The sequence was obtained from a woman aged 25 to 39 who had recovered from COVID-19. Sequencing used PBMCs or T cells enriched from blood (not recorded which). The CDR3 DNA reads TGTGCCAGCAGCTTAGCCCCGGGACAGGTCAGGGGCTACACCTTC. Its translation: CASSLAPGQVRGYTF.